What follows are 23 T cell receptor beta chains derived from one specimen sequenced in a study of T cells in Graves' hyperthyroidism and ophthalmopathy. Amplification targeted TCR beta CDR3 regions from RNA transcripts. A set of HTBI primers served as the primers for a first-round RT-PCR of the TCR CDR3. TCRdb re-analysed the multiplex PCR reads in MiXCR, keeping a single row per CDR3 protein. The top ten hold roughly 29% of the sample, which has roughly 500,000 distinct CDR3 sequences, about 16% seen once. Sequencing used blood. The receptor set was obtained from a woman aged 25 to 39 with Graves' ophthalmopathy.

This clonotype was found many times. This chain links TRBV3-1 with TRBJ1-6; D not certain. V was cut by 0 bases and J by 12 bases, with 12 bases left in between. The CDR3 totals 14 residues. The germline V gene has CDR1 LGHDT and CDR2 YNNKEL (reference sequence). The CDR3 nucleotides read TGTGCCAGCAGCCAAGAGGTGGCGGCTCTACCCCTCCACTTT. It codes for CASSQEVAALPLHF. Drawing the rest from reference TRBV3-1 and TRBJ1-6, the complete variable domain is DTAVSQTPKYLVTQMGNDKSIKCEQNLGHDTMYWYKQDSKKFLKIMFSYNNKELIINETVPNRFSPKSPDKAHLNLHINSLELGDSAVYFCASSQEVAALPLHFGNGTRLTVT.

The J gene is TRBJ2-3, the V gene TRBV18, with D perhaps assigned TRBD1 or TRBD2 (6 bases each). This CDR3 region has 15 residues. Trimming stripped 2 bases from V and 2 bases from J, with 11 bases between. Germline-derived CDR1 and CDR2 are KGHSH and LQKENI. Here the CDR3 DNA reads TGTGCCAGCTCACCAAAGGGGGGATACACAGATACGCAGTATTTT. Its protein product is CASSPKGGYTDTQYF. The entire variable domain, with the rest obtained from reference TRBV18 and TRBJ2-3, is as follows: NAGVMQNPRHLVRRRGQEARLRCSPMKGHSHVYWYRQLPEEGLKFMVYLQKENIIDESGMPKERFSAEFPKEGPSILRIQQVVRGDSAAYFCASSPKGGYTDTQYFGPGTRLTVL.

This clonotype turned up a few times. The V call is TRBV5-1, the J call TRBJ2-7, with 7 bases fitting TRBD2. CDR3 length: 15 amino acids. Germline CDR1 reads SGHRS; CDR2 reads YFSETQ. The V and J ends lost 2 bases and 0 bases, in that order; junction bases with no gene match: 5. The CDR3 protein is CASSFSSGSSYEQYF. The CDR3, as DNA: TGCGCCAGCAGCTTTTCTAGCGGATCCTCCTACGAGCAGTACTTC.

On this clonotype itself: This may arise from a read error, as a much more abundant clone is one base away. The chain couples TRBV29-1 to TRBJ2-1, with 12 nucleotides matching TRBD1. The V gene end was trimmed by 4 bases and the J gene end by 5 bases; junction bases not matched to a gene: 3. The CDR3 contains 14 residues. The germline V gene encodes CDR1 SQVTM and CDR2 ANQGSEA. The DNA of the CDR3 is TGCAGCGTTGGGGACAGGGGGCCCCACAATGAGCAGTTCTTC. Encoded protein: CSVGDRGPHNEQFF.

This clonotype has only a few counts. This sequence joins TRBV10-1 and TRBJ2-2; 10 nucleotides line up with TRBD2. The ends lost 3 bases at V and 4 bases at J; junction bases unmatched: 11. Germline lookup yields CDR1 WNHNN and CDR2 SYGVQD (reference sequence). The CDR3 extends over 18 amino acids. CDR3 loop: CASSDWQAGGLLTGELFF. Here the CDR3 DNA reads TGCGCCAGCAGTGATTGGCAAGCGGGAGGGCTTCTCACCGGGGAGCTGTTTTTT.

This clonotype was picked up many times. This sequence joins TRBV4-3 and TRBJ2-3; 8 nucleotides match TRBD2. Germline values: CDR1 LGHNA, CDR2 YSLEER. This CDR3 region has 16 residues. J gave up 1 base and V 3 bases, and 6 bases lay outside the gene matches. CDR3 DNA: TGCGCCAGCAGCCAGGAAGTAGCGGGGCGCACAGATACGCAGTATTTT. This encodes CASSQEVAGRTDTQYF.

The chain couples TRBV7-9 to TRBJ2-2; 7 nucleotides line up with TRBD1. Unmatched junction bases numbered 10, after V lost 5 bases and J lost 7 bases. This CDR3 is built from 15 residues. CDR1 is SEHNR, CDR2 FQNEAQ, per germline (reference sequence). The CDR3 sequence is CASSADRVRGGELFF. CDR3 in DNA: TGTGCCAGCAGCGCAGACAGGGTTCGAGGCGGGGAGCTGTTTTTT.

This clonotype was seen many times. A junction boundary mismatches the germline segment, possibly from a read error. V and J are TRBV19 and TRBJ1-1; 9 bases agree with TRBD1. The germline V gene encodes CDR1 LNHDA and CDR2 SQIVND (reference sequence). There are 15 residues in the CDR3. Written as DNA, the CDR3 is TGTGCCAGTACTATATCTGGGACAGGGAGCACTGAAGCTTTCTTT. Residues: CASTISGTGSTEAFF.

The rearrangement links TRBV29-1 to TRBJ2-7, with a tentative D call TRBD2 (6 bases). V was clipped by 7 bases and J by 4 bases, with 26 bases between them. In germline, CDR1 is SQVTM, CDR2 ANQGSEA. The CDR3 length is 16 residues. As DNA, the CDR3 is TGCAGCGGTATAACCGAAGATCAGGGACTGGCTTACGAGCAGTACTTC. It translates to CSGITEDQGLAYEQYF.

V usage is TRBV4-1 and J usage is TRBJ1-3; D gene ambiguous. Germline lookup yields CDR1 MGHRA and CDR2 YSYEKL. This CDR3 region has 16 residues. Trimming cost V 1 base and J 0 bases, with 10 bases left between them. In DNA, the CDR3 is TGCGCCAGCAGCCAAGCCTCTAAAGTCTCTGGAAACACCATATATTTT. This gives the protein CASSQASKVSGNTIYF.

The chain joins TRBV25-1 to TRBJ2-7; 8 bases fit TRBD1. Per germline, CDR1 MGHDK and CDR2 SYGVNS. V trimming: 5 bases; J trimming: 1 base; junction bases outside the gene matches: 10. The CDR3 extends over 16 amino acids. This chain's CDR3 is CASSPIGTGSSYEQYF. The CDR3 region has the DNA TGTGCCAGCAGTCCCATCGGGACAGGTTCATCCTACGAGCAGTACTTC.

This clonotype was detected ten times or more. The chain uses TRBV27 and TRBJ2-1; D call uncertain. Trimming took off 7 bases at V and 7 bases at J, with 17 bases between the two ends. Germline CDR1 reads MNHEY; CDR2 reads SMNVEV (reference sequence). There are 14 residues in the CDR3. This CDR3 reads CASIGSFVGNEQFF. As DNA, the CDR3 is TGTGCCAGCATTGGGTCTTTCGTGGGGAATGAGCAGTTCTTC.

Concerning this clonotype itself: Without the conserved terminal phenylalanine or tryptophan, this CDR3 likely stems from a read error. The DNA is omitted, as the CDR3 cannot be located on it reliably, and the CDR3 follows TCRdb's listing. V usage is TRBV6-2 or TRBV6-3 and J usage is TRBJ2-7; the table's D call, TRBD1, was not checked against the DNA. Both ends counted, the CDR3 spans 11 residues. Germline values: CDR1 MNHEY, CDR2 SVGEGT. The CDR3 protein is CASSTTGAHGD.

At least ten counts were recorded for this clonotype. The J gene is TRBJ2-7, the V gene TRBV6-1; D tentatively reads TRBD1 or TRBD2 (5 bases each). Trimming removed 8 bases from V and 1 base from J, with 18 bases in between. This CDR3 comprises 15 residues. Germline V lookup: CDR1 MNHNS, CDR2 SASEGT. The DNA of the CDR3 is TGTGCCAGCGCCACCTCGGGGCCAGCTTCCTACGAGCAGTACTTC. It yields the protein CASATSGPASYEQYF.

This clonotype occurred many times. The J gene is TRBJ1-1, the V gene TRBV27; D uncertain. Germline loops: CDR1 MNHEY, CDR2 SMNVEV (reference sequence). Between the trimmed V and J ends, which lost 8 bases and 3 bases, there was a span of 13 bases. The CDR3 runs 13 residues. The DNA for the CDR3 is TGTGCCAGCCGCTTGTGGAGAGACACTGAAGCTTTCTTT. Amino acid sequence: CASRLWRDTEAFF.

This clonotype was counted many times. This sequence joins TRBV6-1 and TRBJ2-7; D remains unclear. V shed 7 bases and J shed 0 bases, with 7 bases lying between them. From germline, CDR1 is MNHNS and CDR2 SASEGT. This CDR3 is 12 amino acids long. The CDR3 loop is CASKGSSYEQYF. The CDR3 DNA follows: TGTGCCAGCAAGGGCAGCTCCTACGAGCAGTACTTC.

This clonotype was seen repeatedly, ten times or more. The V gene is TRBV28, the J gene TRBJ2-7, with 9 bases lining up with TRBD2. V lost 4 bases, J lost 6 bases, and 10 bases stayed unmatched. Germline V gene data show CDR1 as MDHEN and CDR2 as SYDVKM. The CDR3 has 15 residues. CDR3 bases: TGTGCCAGCAGTTCACGCGGGAGGGCCTCTGGCGAGCAGTACTTC. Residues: CASSSRGRASGEQYF.

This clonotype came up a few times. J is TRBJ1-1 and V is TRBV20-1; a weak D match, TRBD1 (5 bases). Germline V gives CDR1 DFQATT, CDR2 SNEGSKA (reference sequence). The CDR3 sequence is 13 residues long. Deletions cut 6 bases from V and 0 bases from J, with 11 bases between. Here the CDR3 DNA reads TGCAGTGCCCCTCCAGGGCTGAACACTGAAGCTTTCTTT. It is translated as CSAPPGLNTEAFF.

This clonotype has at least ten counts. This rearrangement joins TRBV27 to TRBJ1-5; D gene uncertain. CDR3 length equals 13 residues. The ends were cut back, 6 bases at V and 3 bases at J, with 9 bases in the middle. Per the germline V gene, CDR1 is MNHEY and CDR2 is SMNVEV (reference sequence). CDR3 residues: CASRGQLNQPQHF. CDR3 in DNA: TGTGCCAGCAGAGGTCAGCTCAATCAGCCCCAGCATTTT.

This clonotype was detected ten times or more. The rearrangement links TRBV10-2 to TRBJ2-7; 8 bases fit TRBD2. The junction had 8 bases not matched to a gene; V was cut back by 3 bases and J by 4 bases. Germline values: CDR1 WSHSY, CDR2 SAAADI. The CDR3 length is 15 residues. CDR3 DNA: TGCGCCAGCAGTGACGGAGCGGGAGCTGGATACGAGCAGTACTTC. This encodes CASSDGAGAGYEQYF.

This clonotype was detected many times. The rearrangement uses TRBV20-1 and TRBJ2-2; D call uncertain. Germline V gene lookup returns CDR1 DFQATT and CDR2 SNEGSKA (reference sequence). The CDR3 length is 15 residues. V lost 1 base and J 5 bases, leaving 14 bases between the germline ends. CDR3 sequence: CSARGETLGTGELFF. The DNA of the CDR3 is TGCAGTGCTAGAGGAGAGACACTGGGGACCGGGGAGCTGTTTTTT.

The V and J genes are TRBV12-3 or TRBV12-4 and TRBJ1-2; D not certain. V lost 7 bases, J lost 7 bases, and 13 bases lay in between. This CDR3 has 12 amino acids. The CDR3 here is CASTPWGSGYTF. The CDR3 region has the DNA TGTGCCAGCACCCCCTGGGGATCTGGCTACACCTTC.

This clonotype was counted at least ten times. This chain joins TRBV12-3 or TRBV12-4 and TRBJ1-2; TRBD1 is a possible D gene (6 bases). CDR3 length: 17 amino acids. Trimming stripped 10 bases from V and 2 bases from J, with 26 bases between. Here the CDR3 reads CATCRDIVGEINYGYTF. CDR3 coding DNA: TGTGCCACCTGCCGGGACATTGTTGGAGAAATAAACTATGGCTACACCTTC.